This T cell receptor (beta chain) was retrieved from a study of OX40 agonist ivuxolimab in advanced cancers. Turning to the study itself: Hepatocellular carcinoma, melanoma, renal cell or head and neck cancer occurred in dose-escalation patients.

Clones were sequenced by immunoSEQ multiplex PCR, and TCRdb holds only the in-frame ones, with some missing. The sample consists of around 25,000 clones, around 83% of them appearing once. Study results and caveats: Those patients achieving a partial response at 0.1-3.0 mg/kg showed among the lowest clonal expansion.

Note on this clone: Its antigen is not known.

Trimming removed 3 bases at V and 8 bases at J, with 23 bases between. The CDR3 is 16 amino acids. CDR1 and CDR2 from the germline V gene are SGHNT and YYREEE (reference sequence). The gene calls are TRBV5-4 and TRBJ1-2; D may be TRBD1 (6 bases). The specimen was CD4+ or CD8+ T cells sorted from blood, collected in a trial of the OX40 agonist ivuxolimab. This sequence was found in an adult with an advanced solid tumor such as melanoma, head and neck, liver or kidney cancer. The CDR3 is CASSWGRQGNNGGYTF. The CDR3 nucleotides are TGTGCCAGCAGCTGGGGAAGGCAGGGGAACAACGGCGGCTACACCTTC.